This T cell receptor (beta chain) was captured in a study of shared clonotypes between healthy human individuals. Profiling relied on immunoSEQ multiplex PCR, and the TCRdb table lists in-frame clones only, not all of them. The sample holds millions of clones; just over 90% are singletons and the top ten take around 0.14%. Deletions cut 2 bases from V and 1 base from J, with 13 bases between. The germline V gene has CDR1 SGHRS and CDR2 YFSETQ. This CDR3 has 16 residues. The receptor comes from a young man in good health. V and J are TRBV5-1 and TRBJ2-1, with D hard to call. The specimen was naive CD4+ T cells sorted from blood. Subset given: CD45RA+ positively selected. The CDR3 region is CASSLLGSSSYNEQFF. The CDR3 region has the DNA TGCGCCAGCAGCTTACTTGGCAGCTCGTCCTACAATGAGCAGTTCTTC.